This is a list of T cell receptor beta chains from one sample in a study of T cells after yellow fever vaccination. TCRdb redid the calling of the 5' RACE reads with MiXCR, one entry per CDR3 protein. The sample has about 53,000 distinct CDR3 sequences, approximately 6.1% seen once; the top ten hold about a third. The sample consisted of PBMCs, either bulk or a sorted T-cell subset (CD4+, CD8+, memory, or dextramer-sorted; not recorded which), taken on the day of the yellow fever booster vaccination. The receptors originated from a man aged 18 to 35 who received the YFV17D yellow fever vaccine. Both conserved end residues are trimmed from each CDR3. Fields, in order: V gene, CDR3 protein.

V gene: TRBV5-5
CDR3 protein: ASHEGNRDRGPEQY

V gene: TRBV12-3/TRBV12-4
CDR3 protein: ASSGTGANQPQH

V gene: TRBV20-1
CDR3 protein: SVEEGAGTEAF

V gene: TRBV9
CDR3 protein: ASGILTDQETQY

V gene: TRBV4-3
CDR3 protein: ASSQEWVVGSYNEQF

V gene: TRBV5-1
CDR3 protein: ASSNRTGGGTEAF

V gene: TRBV18
CDR3 protein: ASSPDNGTGAFNEQF

V gene: TRBV19
CDR3 protein: ASSLGTGNEQF

V gene: TRBV5-1
CDR3 protein: ASSFTGGAYNEQF

V gene: TRBV7-2
CDR3 protein: ASSLSLTSGANVLT

V gene: TRBV2
CDR3 protein: ASSEEGGYQPQH

V gene: TRBV4-3
CDR3 protein: ASSQRRRQGGTEAF

V gene: TRBV6-2/TRBV6-3
CDR3 protein: ASRLPGGGNQPQH

V gene: TRBV6-2/TRBV6-3
CDR3 protein: ASSYSFTYTGELF

V gene: TRBV10-3
CDR3 protein: AIRENGDSPLH

V gene: TRBV6-5
CDR3 protein: ASVSVRGELF

V gene: TRBV27
CDR3 protein: ASSSTGNQPQH

V gene: TRBV4-2
CDR3 protein: ASSQEGIAREQY

V gene: TRBV3-1
CDR3 protein: ASSQGFSGGRTYEQY

V gene: TRBV9
CDR3 protein: ASSVVGSPTDEQF

V gene: TRBV9
CDR3 protein: ASSVGWEATEAF

V gene: TRBV6-5
CDR3 protein: ASTLRRAGFNYGYT

V gene: TRBV4-3
CDR3 protein: ASSLDYSSTDSGNTIY

V gene: TRBV7-9
CDR3 protein: ASSLGDPCYT

V gene: TRBV5-1
CDR3 protein: ASSMGEGYTEAF

V gene: TRBV5-1
CDR3 protein: ASSLDGKRDTEAF

V gene: TRBV4-2
CDR3 protein: ASSQDTDYGYT

V gene: TRBV15
CDR3 protein: ATSRSGGRGETQY

V gene: TRBV5-5
CDR3 protein: ASSWGSSYNSPLH

V gene: TRBV7-2
CDR3 protein: ASSRTGFEQY

V gene: TRBV4-3
CDR3 protein: ASSQDRAYEQY

V gene: TRBV4-1
CDR3 protein: ASSQEGTGNGYT

V gene: TRBV7-9
CDR3 protein: ASSFGDRGNYGYT

V gene: TRBV7-6
CDR3 protein: ASSLVYNTEAF

V gene: TRBV6-2/TRBV6-3
CDR3 protein: ASSRSGEIAKNIQY

V gene: TRBV19
CDR3 protein: ASMGGGTQY

V gene: TRBV24-1
CDR3 protein: ATGTAVGYNEQF

V gene: TRBV28
CDR3 protein: ASVTSGYNEQF

V gene: TRBV20-1
CDR3 protein: SARDVSSNTEAF

V gene: TRBV27
CDR3 protein: ASSFRTGAFVSPLH

V gene: TRBV6-6
CDR3 protein: ASSFSIYSNQPQH

V gene: TRBV7-6
CDR3 protein: ASSLRRGGHEQF

V gene: TRBV20-1
CDR3 protein: SASHEGANVLT

V gene: TRBV7-8
CDR3 protein: ASSLRAGGSYNEQF

V gene: TRBV11-2
CDR3 protein: ASSLITGGPLYNEQF

V gene: TRBV29-1
CDR3 protein: SISDRGLTGELF

V gene: TRBV3-1
CDR3 protein: ASSHGRGTEAF